These 9 T cell receptor beta chains share one sample of origin, sequenced in a study of CD4+ T cells in melanoma. Profiled with immunoSEQ multiplex PCR; TCRdb holds only in-frame clones, not every one. The sample has 140,000 or so clones, about nine tenths seen once. These TCRs come from a human donor with melanoma.

The chain's CDR3 is CASSLKVPPQHF. The CDR3 bases are TGTGCCAGCAGTTTAAAAGTGCCGCCCCAGCATTTT. The rearrangement uses TRBV28 and TRBJ1-5; D is uncertain. From germline, CDR1 is MDHEN and CDR2 SYDVKM. Trimming pared 2 bases from V and 9 bases from J, leaving 8 bases between. The CDR3 is 12 residues long.

The J gene is TRBJ1-3, the V gene TRBV13, with 7 bases lining up with TRBD1. The CDR3 sequence is 15 residues long. Trimming at V came to 4 bases and at J to 2 bases, leaving 5 bases not matched to a gene. From germline, CDR1 is PRHDT and CDR2 FYEKMQ (reference sequence). The CDR3 loop reads CASSSRGLAGNTIYF. The CDR3, as DNA: TGTGCCAGCAGCTCTAGGGGGCTAGCTGGAAACACCATATATTTT.

This clone occurred once. This chain connects TRBV29-1 to TRBJ2-7; D might be TRBD2 (6 bases). Germline lookup yields CDR1 SQVTM and CDR2 ANQGSEA. The CDR3 sequence is 16 residues long. Deletions cut 7 bases from V and 3 bases from J, with 25 bases between. The CDR3 spells CSAPMSGGTRYYEQYF. CDR3 DNA: TGCAGCGCCCCCATGTCTGGTGGGACTCGGTACTACGAGCAGTACTTC.

V usage is TRBV2 and J usage is TRBJ2-6, with D uncertain. Germline lookup yields CDR1 SNHLY and CDR2 FYNNEI. Trimming shortened V by 7 bases and J by 0 bases, and 16 bases separated the two germline ends. The CDR3 consists of 17 residues. The chain's CDR3 is CASKRSVSYSGANVLTF. DNA for the CDR3: TGTGCCAGCAAGAGGTCCGTGTCGTACTCTGGGGCCAACGTCCTGACTTTC.

CDR3 sequence reads: CAWSPNPSDGSYEQYF. DNA for the CDR3: TGTGCCTGGAGTCCTAACCCCTCAGACGGGTCCTACGAGCAGTACTTC. This chain uses TRBV30 with TRBJ2-7, with D unresolved. The CDR3 has 16 residues. V was pared by 2 bases and J by 1 base, with 18 bases between. Germline values: CDR1 GTSNPN, CDR2 SVGIG (reference sequence).

The chain couples TRBV4-1 to TRBJ2-1, with a weak D call TRBD2 (5 bases). This CDR3 contains 17 residues. Looked up from germline, CDR1 is MGHRA and CDR2 is YSYEKL. V was pared by 0 bases and J by 4 bases, with 16 bases between. CDR3 DNA: TGCGCCAGCAGCCAAGAAGCCCCAGCGGTGCGGTACAATGAGCAGTTCTTC. This gives the protein CASSQEAPAVRYNEQFF.

The V and J genes are TRBV2 and TRBJ2-1; D may correspond to TRBD1 or TRBD2 (5 bases each). Per the germline V gene, CDR1 is SNHLY and CDR2 is FYNNEI. V was cut by 1 base and J by 8 bases, with 15 bases left in between. The CDR3 is made up of 15 amino acids. DNA of the CDR3: TGTGCCAGCAGTGAAGTTGGGGGACCCTTAGATGAGCAGTTCTTC. It yields the protein CASSEVGGPLDEQFF.

This chain connects TRBV4-1 to TRBJ2-2; D may be TRBD1 or TRBD2 (6 bases each). Trimming pared 4 bases from V and 4 bases from J, leaving 16 bases between. In germline, CDR1 is MGHRA, CDR2 YSYEKL. CDR3 length: 16 amino acids. The CDR3 loop reads CASSRTEGTPTGELFF. CDR3 DNA sequence: TGCGCCAGCAGCCGAACGGAGGGGACACCCACCGGGGAGCTGTTTTTT.

The rearrangement joins TRBV27 to TRBJ1-6; D gene uncertain. CDR1 is MNHEY, CDR2 SMNVEV, per germline (reference sequence). The germline V and J ends were trimmed by 3 bases and 9 bases, with 6 bases remaining between them. The CDR3 contains 12 residues. CDR3 residues: CASSFLRSPLHF. For the CDR3, the DNA is TGTGCCAGCAGTTTTTTGCGTTCACCCCTCCACTTT.